This TCR beta chain was documented in a study of metastatic and nonmetastatic thyroid tumors. Study as a whole: Across peripheral blood and tumor or nodule tissue samples taken from malignant and benign thyroid patients, the repertoires were compared with one another.

This clone has a count of ten or more. Antigen: not known. Germline CDR1 is SGHRS and CDR2 is YFSETQ. The CDR3 runs to 13 residues. The V gene lost 3 bases and the J gene lost 8 bases, with 11 bases spanning the gap. In the original analysis: Clinicopathological groups differed in CDR3, with these differences serving to build a distant-metastasis classifier for papillary thyroid cancer. TCRdb recomputed clones from the PCR reads via MiXCR. These V and J calls rely on TCRdb rather than the paper's analysis. The profile covers about 45,000 clones, with less than 5% appearing a single time and over 8% taken by the ten largest. None of the patients had undergone any treatment ahead of thyroid surgery. Broader study findings: A significant increase in TCR beta diversity was reportedly seen in malignant thyroid tumors relative to benign nodules, in blood and tumor.

Sequencing input: blood. This chain links TRBV5-1 with TRBJ1-4, with a possible D match to TRBD1 (6 bases). This clonotype was sampled from a female donor with papillary thyroid cancer or a benign thyroid nodule (not recorded which). Some clones in this sample may be carry-over from other donors' samples. The CDR3: CASSSQGGEKLFF. DNA for the CDR3: TGCGCCAGCAGCTCACAGGGAGGGGAAAAACTGTTTTTT.